This TCR beta chain derives from a study of cytomegalovirus exposure and HLA in healthy donors. Germline CDR1 is LGHNA and CDR2 is YNFKEQ. The CDR3 is 18 residues long. Trimming cost V 0 bases and J 0 bases; bases outside gene matches: 8. Data came from immunoSEQ multiplex PCR; TCRdb stores just in-frame clones and leaves some out. This table has over 150,000 clones, roughly 96% appearing once. The sequence came from a woman in her late teens or twenties in good health and CMV-seronegative. Sequencing was done on a sample of PBMCs. The chain recombines TRBV4-2 with TRBJ2-7, with 10 bases identical to TRBD2. The CDR3 loop reads CASSQDQRGGLSSYEQYF. The DNA for the CDR3 is TGTGCCAGCAGCCAAGATCAGCGGGGGGGCCTCAGCTCCTACGAGCAGTACTTC.